This record covers a single T cell receptor (beta chain). As yet, its antigen is unknown. The data are from a study of shared clonotypes between healthy human individuals. Whole-study context: With ages of 18 to 49, the donors were a couple of women and three men. Overall study results and limits: Sharing across four donors was highest in naive CD4 (roughly 5%) and lowest in memory CD8 (roughly 0.4%).

Using immunoSEQ multiplex PCR, the repertoire was profiled, and TCRdb retains in-frame clones only, with some absent. The data contain some 2,000,000 clones, around 96% of them singletons. CD45RO-negative, CCR7-positively selected cells formed the naive CD8 fraction, excluding terminally differentiated effector memory CD45RA+ cells. Trimming shortened V by 3 bases and J by 3 bases, and 21 bases separated the two germline ends. The CDR3 loop spans 18 amino acids. Germline V gene sequence: CDR1 MDHEN, CDR2 SYDVKM. The specimen was naive CD8+ T cells sorted from blood. The chain joins TRBV28 to TRBJ1-3, with a possible D match to TRBD1 (6 bases). This sequence originates from a man aged 18 to 29 in good health. The CDR3 DNA reads TGTGCCAGCAGTTTTAATCGTATTCGGGGGGCAGGTGGAAACACCATATATTTT. Translating it yields CASSFNRIRGAGGNTIYF. Full variable domain (missing parts from reference TRBV28 and TRBJ1-3): DVKVTQSSRYLVKRTGEKVFLECVQDMDHENMFWYRQDPGLGLRLIYFSYDVKMKEKGDIPEGYSVSREKKERFSLILESASTNQTSMYLCASSFNRIRGAGGNTIYFGEGSWLTVV.